The following is a T cell receptor (beta chain) sequence with its context. It lacks a known antigen. Base qualities are not recorded, but no much larger clone differs from it by a single base. The sample comes from a study of technical replicates of blood from a few donors (dated by TCRdb to 2015 to 2018). Library preparation employed the immunoSEQ multiplex PCR assay. Imported from immuneACCESS, the table was reduced by TCRdb to in-frame sequences with V and J called. These copies leave out some clones; in studies compared against another copy, an unresolved V gene accounts for under half, and the cause of the remainder is not known. In this sample the table shows around 57,000 clones, 97% of which occur a single time. The biggest ten clones account for 0.15% to 0.25% of the sample. The CDR3 has 16 amino acids, counting the end cysteine and phenylalanine. Only the CDR3 portion is preserved as DNA: 48 bases, with reading frame beginning at the first base. The germline V end is reduced by 5 bases and the J end by 4 bases; junction bases left unmatched: 11. The germline V gene (reference sequence) specifies MNHEY as CDR1 and SMNVEV as CDR2.

The sequenced sample was T cells isolated from PBMCs. The chain uses TRBV27 and TRBJ1-2; 9 of the junction bases match TRBD1. This receptor was taken from a human donor in good health. The DNA sequence is as follows: TGTGCCAGCAGTCCTGGAGAGGGACAGGGACCCTATGGCTACACCTTC. Its coded protein is CASSPGEGQGPYGYTF.